The 20 T cell receptor beta chains presented below share a single source sample, sequenced in a study of T cell repertoires in cytomegalovirus infection. Each CDR3 protein gets one entry after TCRdb re-called the reads with MiXCR. The repertoire consists of around 180,000 distinct CDR3 sequences, with about 30% occurring once and the leading ten covering 31%. The sample was PBMCs. The receptors come from a human donor in good health (CMV status not recorded). Some clones in this sample may be carry-over from other donors' samples.

This clonotype appeared a few times. The chain's CDR3 is CASSNSGEETQYF. The CDR3 region has the DNA TGTGCCAGCAGCAATAGCGGGGAGGAGACCCAGTACTTC. This chain uses TRBV7-2 with TRBJ2-5; 8 bases match TRBD2. CDR1 SGHTA and CDR2 FQGNSA come from the germline V gene. This CDR3 comprises 13 residues. V gave up 5 bases and J gave up 5 bases; unmatched junction bases: 4. Full variable domain (outside the CDR3, taken from reference TRBV7-2 and TRBJ2-5): GAGVSQSPSNKVTEKGKDVELRCDPISGHTALYWYRQSLGQGLEFLIYFQGNSAPDKSGLPSDRFSAERTGGSVSTLTIQRTQQEDSAVYLCASSNSGEETQYFGPGTRLLVL.

The V and J genes are TRBV2 and TRBJ1-4; TRBD1 agrees at 9 bases. The junction had 5 bases not matched to a gene; V was cut back by 5 bases and J by 7 bases. The CDR3 totals 14 residues. Germline V CDR1 and CDR2: SNHLY, FYNNEI. The chain's CDR3 is CASSSDRGSEKLFF. CDR3 DNA: TGTGCCAGCAGTTCCGACAGGGGGTCTGAAAAACTGTTTTTT.

A note on this clonotype: The junction departs from germline at one end; a sequencing error may be responsible. The chain has TRBV7-7 and TRBJ2-7, with D tentatively TRBD2 (6 bases). Per the germline V gene, CDR1 is SSHAT and CDR2 is FNYEAQ (reference sequence). The CDR3 is made up of 13 amino acids. CDR3 DNA: TGTGCTAGCAGCTTATTGGAGGGCTACGAGCAGTACTTC. This codes for CASSLLEGYEQYF.

The chain combines TRBV20-1 with TRBJ2-3; D remains unclear. CDR1 is DFQATT and CDR2 is SNEGSKA in the germline V gene (reference sequence). V dropped 0 bases and J dropped 0 bases, with 10 bases sitting between them. This CDR3 has 15 amino acids. DNA of the CDR3: TGCAGTGCTAGAGATGGGCTCATAAGCACAGATACGCAGTATTTT. This sequence encodes CSARDGLISTDTQYF.

This clonotype was recorded at least ten times. This chain links TRBV12-3 or TRBV12-4 with TRBJ2-3, with TRBD1 matching over 11 bases. Unmatched junction bases numbered 7, after V lost 6 bases and J lost 5 bases. The CDR3 length is 15 residues. The CDR3 sequence: CASSGGQGAGDTQYF. The CDR3 DNA reads TGTGCCAGCAGCGGCGGACAGGGGGCGGGAGATACGCAGTATTTT.

This clonotype was detected only a few times. The V and J genes are TRBV29-1 and TRBJ1-1; perhaps TRBD1 as D (5 bases). V was pared by 7 bases and J by 0 bases, with 12 bases between. This CDR3 is built from 13 residues. CDR1 and CDR2 (germline): SQVTM, ANQGSEA. CDR3 in DNA: TGCAGCGCTTTGGAGGGGCTGAACACTGAAGCTTTCTTT. It translates to CSALEGLNTEAFF.

The chain has TRBV7-9 and TRBJ2-3; D is undetermined. The CDR3 is 13 residues long. V was shortened by 0 bases and J by 6 bases, with 7 bases between the two germline ends. Germline V gene sequence: CDR1 SEHNR, CDR2 FQNEAQ (reference sequence). The CDR3 loop reads CASSLALQDTQYF. The CDR3 nucleotides are TGTGCCAGCAGCTTAGCGCTCCAGGATACGCAGTATTTT.

The chain is built from TRBV7-2 and TRBJ1-6; unclear D gene. V was shortened by 5 bases and J by 7 bases, with 9 bases between the two germline ends. This CDR3 region has 13 residues. Germline CDR1 SGHTA, CDR2 FQGNSA. The CDR3 sequence: CASSLARNSPLHF. The CDR3 DNA reads TGTGCCAGCAGCCTCGCCAGAAATTCACCCCTCCACTTT.

This clonotype was seen only a few times. The chain recombines TRBV15 with TRBJ2-2; D remains ambiguous. With 0 bases removed from V and 7 bases from J, the gap between germline ends came to 12 bases. CDR3 length: 15 residues. The germline V gene encodes CDR1 LNHNV and CDR2 YYDKDF (reference sequence). The CDR3 DNA reads TGTGCCACCAGCAGAGATGCCATCGCGATCGGGGAGCTGTTTTTT. Protein: CATSRDAIAIGELFF.

This sequence joins TRBV6-1 and TRBJ2-6; D is unresolved. The V end lost 6 bases, the J end lost 1 base, and 4 bases lay between the germline ends. CDR3 length: 13 residues. The germline V gene has CDR1 MNHNS and CDR2 SASEGT. The CDR3 coding sequence is TGTGCCAGCAGGGAATCTGGGGCCAACGTCCTGACTTTC. Translation: CASRESGANVLTF.

This clonotype was observed a handful of times. The rearrangement uses TRBV10-3 and TRBJ1-6; tentative D call: TRBD1 (6 bases). The CDR3 is 15 residues long. Germline V CDR1 and CDR2: ENHRY, SYGVKD. Trimming shortened V by 0 bases and J by 9 bases, and 12 bases separated the two germline ends. CDR3 nucleotides: TGTGCCATCAGTGAGTCGTTAGGGGGGAGTTCACCCCTCCACTTT. It yields the protein CAISESLGGSSPLHF.

This clonotype has more than one count but fewer than ten. This rearrangement joins TRBV7-9 to TRBJ1-2, with a tentative D call TRBD1 (5 bases). Germline CDR1 and CDR2: SEHNR and FQNEAQ (reference sequence). With 5 bases removed from V and 5 bases from J, the gap between germline ends came to 12 bases. This CDR3 is built from 13 residues. CDR3 DNA sequence: TGTGCCAGCAGCAACTGGGACGGATATGGCTACACCTTC. It is translated as CASSNWDGYGYTF.

The rearrangement joins TRBV5-6 to TRBJ2-7; TRBD2 agrees at 7 bases. J was trimmed by 6 bases and V by 5 bases; bases with no gene match: 20. Germline V gives CDR1 SGHDT, CDR2 YYEEEE. This CDR3 is 17 amino acids long. CDR3 DNA: TGTGCCAGCAGACCCGGGACCTGGCAAAGGGACTATTCCGAGCAGTACTTC. Its protein is CASRPGTWQRDYSEQYF. Full variable domain (outside the CDR3, taken from reference TRBV5-6 and TRBJ2-7): DAGVTQSPTHLIKTRGQQVTLRCSPKSGHDTVSWYQQALGQGPQFIFQYYEEEERQRGNFPDRFSGHQFPNYSSELNVNALLLGDSALYLCASRPGTWQRDYSEQYFGPGTRLTVT.

The V and J genes are TRBV23-1 and TRBJ2-2, with D perhaps being TRBD1 or TRBD2 (7 bases each). TRBV23-1 is designated an ORF whose function remains uncertain. With 3 bases removed from V and 4 bases from J, the gap between germline ends came to 18 bases. The CDR3 has 17 residues. CDR3: CASSHPRGGRGTGELFF. The DNA for the CDR3 is TGCGCCAGCAGTCACCCCAGGGGGGGGCGAGGCACCGGGGAGCTGTTTTTT.

The chain recombines TRBV10-3 with TRBJ2-6, with D unresolved. From germline, CDR1 is ENHRY and CDR2 SYGVKD. The germline V and J ends were trimmed by 1 base and 2 bases, with 6 bases remaining between them. The CDR3 runs to 15 residues. The CDR3 DNA follows: TGTGCCATCAGTGAGTTAGGAACTGGGGCCAACGTCCTGACTTTC. It yields the protein CAISELGTGANVLTF.

The chain has TRBV10-3 and TRBJ1-2; TRBD1 might be the D (5 bases). CDR3 size: 13 residues. The V gene lost 7 bases and the J gene lost 8 bases, with 17 bases spanning the gap. CDR1 and CDR2 (germline): ENHRY, SYGVKD. The DNA of the CDR3 is TGTGCCATCATGGGGGACCCCGCGCGCGGCTACACCTTC. It codes for CAIMGDPARGYTF.

J is TRBJ2-7 and V is TRBV12-3 or TRBV12-4; 7 positions agree with TRBD1. V shed 6 bases, J shed 6 bases, and the junction held 8 bases outside the gene matches. CDR3 length: 13 amino acids. The CDR3 spells CASRWDSDSEQYF. Written as DNA, the CDR3 is TGTGCCAGCAGATGGGACAGCGACTCCGAGCAGTACTTC.

The chain combines TRBV6-1 with TRBJ2-1, with D unresolved. Germline V gene lookup returns CDR1 MNHNS and CDR2 SASEGT. There are 12 residues in the CDR3. Trimming stripped 1 base from V and 4 bases from J, with 2 bases between. In DNA form, the CDR3 reads TGTGCCAGCAGTGAAGGGTACAATGAGCAGTTCTTC. Protein product: CASSEGYNEQFF.

This clonotype has only a few counts. The chain carries TRBV11-2 and TRBJ1-6; D gene unclear. CDR3 length: 13 amino acids. Germline assignment: CDR1 SGHAT and CDR2 FQNNGV. Trimming stripped 6 bases from V and 7 bases from J, with 10 bases between. In nucleotides, the CDR3 is TGTGCCAGCAGTACATACAGCAATTCACCCCTCCACTTT. This codes for CASSTYSNSPLHF.

V and J are TRBV6-5 and TRBJ2-1; 10 positions match TRBD2. Germline values: CDR1 MNHEY, CDR2 SVGAGI. This CDR3 has 14 amino acids. V gave up 10 bases and J gave up 7 bases; unmatched junction bases: 10. The CDR3 DNA follows: TGTGCCACCCGGGGGAGCGGGGGGGAAAATGAGCAGTTCTTC. Protein product: CATRGSGGENEQFF.